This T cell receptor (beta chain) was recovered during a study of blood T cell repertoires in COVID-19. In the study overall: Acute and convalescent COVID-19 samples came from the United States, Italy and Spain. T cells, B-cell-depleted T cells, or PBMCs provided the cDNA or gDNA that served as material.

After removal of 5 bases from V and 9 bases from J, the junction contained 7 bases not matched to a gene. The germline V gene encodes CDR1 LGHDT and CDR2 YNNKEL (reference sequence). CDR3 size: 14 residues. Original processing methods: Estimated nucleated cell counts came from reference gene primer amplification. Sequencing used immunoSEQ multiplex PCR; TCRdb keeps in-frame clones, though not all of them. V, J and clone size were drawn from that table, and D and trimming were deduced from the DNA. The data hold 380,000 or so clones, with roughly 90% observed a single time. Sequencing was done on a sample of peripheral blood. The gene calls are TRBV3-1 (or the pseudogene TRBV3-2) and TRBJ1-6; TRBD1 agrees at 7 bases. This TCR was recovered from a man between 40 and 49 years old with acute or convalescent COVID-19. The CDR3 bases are TGTGCCAGCAGCAGTGGGACAGTTAGTTCACCCCTCCACTTT. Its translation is CASSSGTVSSPLHF.